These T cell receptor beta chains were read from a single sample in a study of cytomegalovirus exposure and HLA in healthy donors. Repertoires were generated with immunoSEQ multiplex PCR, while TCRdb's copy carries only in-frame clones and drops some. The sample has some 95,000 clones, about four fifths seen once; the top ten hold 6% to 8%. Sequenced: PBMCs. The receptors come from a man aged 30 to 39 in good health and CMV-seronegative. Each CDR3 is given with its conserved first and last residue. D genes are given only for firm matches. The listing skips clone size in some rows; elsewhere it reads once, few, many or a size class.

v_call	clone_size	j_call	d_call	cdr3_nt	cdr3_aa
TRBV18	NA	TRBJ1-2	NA	TGTGCCAGCTCACCACTAGAGGTCCCCAACTATGGCTACACCTTC	CASSPLEVPNYGYTF
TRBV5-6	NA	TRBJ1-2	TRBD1	TGTGCCAGCACCCAGGGGGCGTGGATCTATGGCTACACCTTC	CASTQGAWIYGYTF
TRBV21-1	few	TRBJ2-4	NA	TGTGCCAGCATCCAAAGTCGCGGGCAGGCCAAAAACATTCAGTACTTC	CASIQSRGQAKNIQYF
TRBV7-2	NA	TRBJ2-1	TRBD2	TGTGCCAGCAGCCCGGGAAGCGGGGGGCGGTACAATGAGCAGTTCTTC	CASSPGSGGRYNEQFF
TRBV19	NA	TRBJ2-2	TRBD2	TGTGCCAGTAGTATACTTAGCGGGGCGAACACCGGGGAGCTGTTTTTT	CASSILSGANTGELFF
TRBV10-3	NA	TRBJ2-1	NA	TGTGCCATCAGTGACGTTTCGAGACAGTCTATTAATGAGCAGTTCTTC	CAISDVSRQSINEQFF
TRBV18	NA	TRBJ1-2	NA	TGTGCCAGCTCACCAATCGAAACAGTTCATAACTATGGCTACACCTTC	CASSPIETVHNYGYTF
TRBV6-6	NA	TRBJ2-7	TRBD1	TGTGCCAGCAGTTACGGACAGGGGGGCCCCTACGAGCAGTACTTC	CASSYGQGGPYEQYF
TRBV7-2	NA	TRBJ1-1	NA	TGTGCCAGCAGCTTAGGGGGGGGGAACACTGAAGCTTTCTTT	CASSLGGGNTEAFF
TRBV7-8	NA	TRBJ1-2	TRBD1	TGTGCCAGCAGCTTAGAACAGGGGGCCGGTGGCTACACCTTC	CASSLEQGAGGYTF
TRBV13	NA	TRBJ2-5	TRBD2	TGTGCCAGCAGCTTAGGGCCTAGCGGGGGATACCTCCAAGAGACCCAGTACTTC	CASSLGPSGGYLQETQYF
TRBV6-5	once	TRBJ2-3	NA	TGTGCCAGCAGTTACCCATCAGATACGCAGTATTTT	CASSYPSDTQYF
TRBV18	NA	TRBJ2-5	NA	TGTGCCAGCTCACCTGACAGGCCCCTCTTCCAAGAGACCCAGTACTTC	CASSPDRPLFQETQYF
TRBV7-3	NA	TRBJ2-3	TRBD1	TGTGCCAGCAGCTCCAGACAGGGATACACAGATACGCAGTATTTT	CASSSRQGYTDTQYF
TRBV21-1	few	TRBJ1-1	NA	TGTGCCAGCAGCGCATACAGGGTCGTGGACACTGAAGCTTTCTTT	CASSAYRVVDTEAFF
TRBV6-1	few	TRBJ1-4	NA	TGTGCCAGCAGTGCCCCGGGGGGGGGCGGTAATGAAAAACTGTTTTTT	CASSAPGGGGNEKLFF
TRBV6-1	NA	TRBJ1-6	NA	TGTGCCAGCAGTGCACAGTACAATTCACCCCTCCACTTT	CASSAQYNSPLHF
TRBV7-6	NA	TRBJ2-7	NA	TGTGCCAGTAGTCTCCGGGCTTTGGAGGGTTTTGAGCAGTACTTC	CASSLRALEGFEQYF
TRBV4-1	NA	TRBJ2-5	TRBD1	TGCGCCAGCAGCCAACGTACAGGGGGGCAAGAGACCCAGTACTTC	CASSQRTGGQETQYF
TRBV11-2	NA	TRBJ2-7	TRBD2	TGTGCCAGCAGCTTAGTGCCAGGGAGGGGATACGAGCAGTACTTC	CASSLVPGRGYEQYF
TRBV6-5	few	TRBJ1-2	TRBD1	TGTGCCAGCAGACCGACGGCAGGGGGCAATGGCTACACCTTC	CASRPTAGGNGYTF
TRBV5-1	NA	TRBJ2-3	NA	TGCGCCAGCAGCTTGGAGCCCACTACTAGCACAGATACGCAGTATTTT	CASSLEPTTSTDTQYF
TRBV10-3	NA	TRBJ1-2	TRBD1	TGTGCCATCAGTGGTGACAGGGGGCTTGACTATGGCTACACCTTC	CAISGDRGLDYGYTF
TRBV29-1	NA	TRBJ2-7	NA	TGCAGCGTGGGAGGACTCGCTGGCGAGCAGTACTTC	CSVGGLAGEQYF
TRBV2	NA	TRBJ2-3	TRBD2	TGTGCCAGCAGCCCTGGACTAGTTTCTTCAGATACGCAGTATTTT	CASSPGLVSSDTQYF
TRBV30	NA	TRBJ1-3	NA	TGTGCCTGGATCGCGGGGCGCTCTGGAAACACCATATATTTT	CAWIAGRSGNTIYF
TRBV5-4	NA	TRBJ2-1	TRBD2	TGTGCCAGCAGCTTGACTAGCGGGAGCGATGAGCAGTTCTTC	CASSLTSGSDEQFF
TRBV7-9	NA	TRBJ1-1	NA	TGTGCCAGCAGCTTAGGGCCTTCGGGCACTGAAGCTTTCTTT	CASSLGPSGTEAFF
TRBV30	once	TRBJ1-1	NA	TGTGCCTGGAGTGAAAGGGGGACTGAAGCTTTCTTT	CAWSERGTEAFF
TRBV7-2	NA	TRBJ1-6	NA	TGTGCCAGCAGCTTAGGACCCCGCGGGGGTTATAATTCACCCCTCCACTTT	CASSLGPRGGYNSPLHF
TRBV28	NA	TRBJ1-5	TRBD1	TGTGCCAGCACTATCGGCGGGACTTGGACAGGGGTCAGACAGCCCCAGCATTTT	CASTIGGTWTGVRQPQHF
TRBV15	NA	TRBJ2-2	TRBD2	TGTGCCACCAGCGATCCGGGCGGGGGGAACACCGGGGAGCTGTTTTTT	CATSDPGGGNTGELFF
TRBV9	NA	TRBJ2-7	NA	TGTGCCAGCAGCGTAGAACAGGGTCTCACCTACGAGCAGTACTTC	CASSVEQGLTYEQYF
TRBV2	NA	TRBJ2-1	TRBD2	TGTGCCACCAAAGGACTAGCGGGGCTCAATGAGCAGTTCTTC	CATKGLAGLNEQFF